The clone carrying this T cell receptor (beta chain) was counted ten times or more. Indicated time point: newly diagnosed GD, antithyroid drugs for less than 3 months. Following extraction of RNA from PBMCs, that RNA was used to make the TCR library. This sample was included in a study of regulatory T cells in long-lasting Graves disease. In germline, CDR1 is SGHTA, CDR2 FQGTGA. The CDR3 length is 16 residues. Trimming removed 5 bases from V and 1 base from J; junction bases left unmatched: 7. According to the study, TCR beta libraries were built with iRepertoire HTBI primers and CDR3-region Arm-PCR. In TCRdb, the multiplex PCR reads were re-called with MiXCR into one record per CDR3 protein. Seen here are 360,000 or so distinct CDR3 sequences, roughly 17% observed once, and the top ten hold roughly a fifth. A further study also used this sample, focusing on T cells in Graves' hyperthyroidism and ophthalmopathy.

The clonotype comes from a woman younger than 30 with Graves disease. This material consisted of peripheral blood mononuclear cells (PBMCs), taken at new diagnosis, from a patient treated with antithyroid drugs. The chain combines TRBV7-3 with TRBJ2-2; TRBD1 matches at 7 bases. The CDR3, as DNA: TGTGCCAGCAGCCCCCGGACAGGAGAGAACACCGGGGAGCTGTTTTTT. Translating gives CASSPRTGENTGELFF.